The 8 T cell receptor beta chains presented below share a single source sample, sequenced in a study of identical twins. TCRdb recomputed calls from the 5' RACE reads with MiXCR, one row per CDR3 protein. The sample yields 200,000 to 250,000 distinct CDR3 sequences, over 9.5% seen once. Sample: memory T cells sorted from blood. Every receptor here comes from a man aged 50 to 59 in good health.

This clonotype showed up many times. This CDR3 is CASSPDSGGANEQFF. CDR3 bases: TGTGCCAGTAGCCCTGATAGCGGGGGGGCGAATGAGCAGTTCTTC. The V call is TRBV19, the J call TRBJ2-1; 11 bases are shared with TRBD2. The CDR3 sequence is 15 residues long. V shed 6 bases and J 7 bases; nucleotides not matched to a gene: 8. Germline V gene sequence: CDR1 LNHDA, CDR2 SQIVND (reference sequence).

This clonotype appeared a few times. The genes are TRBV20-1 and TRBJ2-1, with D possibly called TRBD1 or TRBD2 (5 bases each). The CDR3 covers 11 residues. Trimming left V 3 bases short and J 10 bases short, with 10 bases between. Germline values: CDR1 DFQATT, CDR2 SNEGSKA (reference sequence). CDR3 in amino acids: CSASREWEQFF. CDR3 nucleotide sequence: TGCAGTGCTAGCAGGGAGTGGGAGCAGTTCTTC.

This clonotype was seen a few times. CDR3 sequence (DNA): TGTGCCAGCAGTCGGGACAGGGCCCGCTCTGGAAACACCATATATTTT. Translating it yields CASSRDRARSGNTIYF. The chain recombines TRBV6-1 with TRBJ1-3, with 9 bases identical to TRBD1. This CDR3 contains 16 residues. Trimming at V came to 5 bases and at J to 0 bases, leaving 5 bases not matched to a gene. The germline V gene has CDR1 MNHNS and CDR2 SASEGT.

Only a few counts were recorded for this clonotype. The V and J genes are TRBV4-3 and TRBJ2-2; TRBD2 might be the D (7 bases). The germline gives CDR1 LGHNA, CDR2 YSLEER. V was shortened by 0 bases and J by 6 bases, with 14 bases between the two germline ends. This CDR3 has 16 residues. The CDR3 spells CASSQEAGASPGELFF. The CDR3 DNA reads TGCGCCAGCAGCCAAGAGGCGGGGGCCTCCCCCGGGGAGCTGTTTTTT.

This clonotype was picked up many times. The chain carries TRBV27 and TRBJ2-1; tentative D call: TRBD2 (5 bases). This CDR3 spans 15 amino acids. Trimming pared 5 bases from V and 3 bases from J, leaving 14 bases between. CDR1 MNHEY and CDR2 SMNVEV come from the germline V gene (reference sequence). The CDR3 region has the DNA TGTGCCAGCAGTCCACTAGAGCCCTACTACAATGAGCAGTTCTTC. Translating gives CASSPLEPYYNEQFF.

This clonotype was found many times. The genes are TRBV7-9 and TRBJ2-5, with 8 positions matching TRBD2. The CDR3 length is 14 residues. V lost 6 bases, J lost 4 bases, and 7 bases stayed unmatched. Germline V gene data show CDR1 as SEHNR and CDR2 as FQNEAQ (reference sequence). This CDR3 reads CASSYSGSRETQYF. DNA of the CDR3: TGTGCCAGCAGTTACAGCGGGAGCAGAGAGACCCAGTACTTC.

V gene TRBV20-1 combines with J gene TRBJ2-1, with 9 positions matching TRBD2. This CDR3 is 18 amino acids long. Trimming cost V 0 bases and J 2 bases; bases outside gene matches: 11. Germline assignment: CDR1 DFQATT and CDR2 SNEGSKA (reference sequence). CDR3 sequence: CSARDPGSGRTAYNEQFF. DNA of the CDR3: TGCAGTGCTAGAGATCCCGGTAGCGGGAGAACTGCCTACAATGAGCAGTTCTTC.

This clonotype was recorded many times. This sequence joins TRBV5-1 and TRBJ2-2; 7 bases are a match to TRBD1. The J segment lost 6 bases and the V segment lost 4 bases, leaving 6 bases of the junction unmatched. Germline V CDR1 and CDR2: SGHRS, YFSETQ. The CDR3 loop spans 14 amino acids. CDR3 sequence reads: CASSLGQSSGELFF. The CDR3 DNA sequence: TGCGCCAGCAGCCTGGGACAGTCCTCCGGGGAGCTGTTTTTT.